A selection of T cell receptor beta chains follows, all from one sample in a study of blood T cells in healthy people across ages. TCRdb re-derived calls from the 5' RACE reads in MiXCR, one entry per CDR3 protein. The table includes about 720,000 distinct CDR3 sequences, just under 25% detected once. This sample also appeared in a second study, on T cells of mothers and their children.

Sequencing used blood. Receptors were obtained from a boy aged 10-17 years in good health. CDR3s include the opening cysteine and the closing phenylalanine or tryptophan. The order of the fields is CDR3 protein, CDR3 DNA, clone size, D gene, CDR3 length, J gene, V gene. D genes are given only for firm matches. The size of a clone is reported for some rows only, either as once, few or many, or as a class for expanded clones.

CSATQGILQETQYF TGCAGTGCTACACAGGGGATTCTCCAAGAGACCCAGTACTTC NA TRBD1 14 TRBJ2-5 TRBV20-1
CASSHKRGGLHTQYF TGTGCCAGCAGCCATAAGCGGGGGGGCCTCCATACGCAGTATTTT few TRBD2 15 TRBJ2-3 TRBV28
CASSSIAGGTGELFF TGTGCCAGCAGCTCTATAGCGGGAGGGACCGGGGAGCTGTTTTTT NA TRBD2 15 TRBJ2-2 TRBV28
CSARDRERVAKNIQYF TGCAGTGCTAGAGACAGGGAGAGGGTAGCCAAAAACATTCAGTACTTC few NA 16 TRBJ2-4 TRBV20-1
CSATSAGESTDTQYF TGCAGTGCTACCTCAGCGGGAGAAAGCACAGATACGCAGTATTTT NA TRBD2 15 TRBJ2-3 TRBV20-1
CASSSQGLGAYEQYF TGTGCCAGCAGTTCCCAGGGGTTGGGGGCCTACGAGCAGTACTTC NA NA 15 TRBJ2-7 TRBV27
CASSQSGRQETQYF TGTGCCAGCAGCCAAAGCGGCAGGCAAGAGACCCAGTACTTC few NA 14 TRBJ2-5 TRBV9
CASSFHGTGTSYEQYF TGTGCCAGCAGCTTCCACGGGACAGGAACAAGCTACGAGCAGTACTTC few TRBD1 16 TRBJ2-7 TRBV7-2
CASSSPPGQLNYGYTF TGTGCCAGCAGTTCACCCCCGGGACAGCTTAACTATGGCTACACCTTC few TRBD1 16 TRBJ1-2 TRBV12-3/TRBV12-4
CASSLAGVNEQYF TGCGCCAGCAGCTTGGCAGGGGTGAACGAGCAGTACTTC NA NA 13 TRBJ2-7 TRBV5-1
CASSHWTDGNTEAFF TGTGCCAGCAGCCACTGGACAGACGGGAACACTGAAGCTTTCTTT few NA 15 TRBJ1-1 TRBV3-1
CASTNTGLSGANVLTF TGTGCCAGCACGAACACGGGGCTTTCTGGGGCCAACGTCCTGACTTTC few NA 16 TRBJ2-6 TRBV2
CASSLGTGTGNNEQYF TGTGCCAGCAGCTTAGGTACCGGGACAGGGAACAACGAGCAGTACTTC few TRBD1 16 TRBJ2-7 TRBV7-2
CASSILQGASTEAFF TGTGCCAGCAGCATCTTACAGGGGGCGAGCACTGAAGCTTTCTTT NA TRBD1 15 TRBJ1-1 TRBV5-5
CASSRGTGGEKLFF TGTGCCAGCAGCCGCGGGACAGGGGGGGAAAAACTGTTTTTT few TRBD1 14 TRBJ1-4 TRBV7-9
CASSWDTNNEQFF TGTGCTAGCAGCTGGGACACCAATAATGAGCAGTTCTTC NA NA 13 TRBJ2-1 TRBV7-7
CASRRDFNNEQFF TGTGCCAGCCGACGGGACTTCAACAATGAGCAGTTCTTC once NA 13 TRBJ2-1 TRBV6-5
CASSLYRGRLPGLLHNEQFF TGTGCCAGCAGCCTGTACCGGGGCCGACTCCCTGGGCTCCTACACAATGAGCAGTTCTTC NA NA 20 TRBJ2-1 TRBV7-9
CASSDQETGGTDTQYF TGTGCCAGCAGTGACCAAGAGACAGGGGGGACAGATACGCAGTATTTT NA TRBD1 16 TRBJ2-3 TRBV6-1
CAWTVTDTQYF TGTGCCTGGACTGTAACAGATACGCAGTATTTT few NA 11 TRBJ2-3 TRBV30
CASSQALAGGQETQYF TGCGCCAGCAGCCAAGCACTAGCGGGAGGGCAAGAGACCCAGTACTTC NA TRBD2 16 TRBJ2-5 TRBV4-3
CASSFAGTSSYEQYF TGTGCCAGCAGCTTCGCAGGGACTAGCTCCTACGAGCAGTACTTC few TRBD2 15 TRBJ2-7 TRBV7-2
CSARDFKGETQYF TGCAGTGCTAGAGATTTTAAGGGGGAGACCCAGTACTTC few NA 13 TRBJ2-5 TRBV20-1
CSAVGATYGYTF TGCAGTGCTGTCGGAGCAACCTATGGCTACACCTTC few NA 12 TRBJ1-2 TRBV20-1
CASSQFRDGYEQYF TGTGCCAGCAGCCAATTCCGGGACGGCTACGAGCAGTACTTC few NA 14 TRBJ2-7 TRBV3-1
CASSLDGATYEQYF TGTGCCAGCAGTTTGGACGGAGCTACCTACGAGCAGTACTTC NA NA 14 TRBJ2-7 TRBV12-3/TRBV12-4
CASSLSLRDQPDEQYF TGTGCCAGCAGTTTATCCCTCCGGGACCAGCCCGACGAGCAGTACTTC NA NA 16 TRBJ2-7 TRBV12-3/TRBV12-4
CASSLWGDLYNEQFF TGCGCCAGCAGCTTGTGGGGGGACCTTTACAATGAGCAGTTCTTC few NA 15 TRBJ2-1 TRBV5-1
CASSWTGNYEQYF TGTGCCAGCAGTTGGACAGGGAATTACGAGCAGTACTTC NA TRBD1 13 TRBJ2-7 TRBV27
CASSTGYLAPNEKLFF TGTGCCAGCAGCACCGGCTACCTTGCACCTAATGAAAAACTGTTTTTT NA NA 16 TRBJ1-4 TRBV11-2
CASARYNEQFF TGTGCTAGTGCTCGGTACAATGAGCAGTTCTTC NA NA 11 TRBJ2-1 TRBV12-5
CSVAVGEAFF TGCAGCGTTGCCGTTGGGGAAGCTTTCTTT NA NA 10 TRBJ1-1 TRBV29-1
CASSQDGPGQGSYEQYF TGCGCCAGCAGCCAAGACGGCCCGGGACAGGGTTCCTACGAGCAGTACTTC NA TRBD1 17 TRBJ2-7 TRBV4-1
CASRIRQIMNTEAFF TGTGCCAGCAGGATTCGACAGATCATGAACACTGAAGCTTTCTTT few NA 15 TRBJ1-1 TRBV28
CASSDGLAGDRADTQYF TGTGCCAGCAGCGATGGACTAGCGGGAGACCGGGCAGATACGCAGTATTTT NA TRBD2 17 TRBJ2-3 TRBV2
CASSPPDRRQETQYF TGTGCCAGCAGCCCTCCGGACAGGAGACAAGAGACCCAGTACTTC few TRBD1 15 TRBJ2-5 TRBV12-3/TRBV12-4
CASNIKDRGLYEQYF TGTGCCAGCAACATTAAGGACAGGGGGCTCTACGAGCAGTACTTC few TRBD1 15 TRBJ2-7 TRBV6-1
CSAGQHDNIRPQHF TGCAGTGCTGGGCAACACGACAATATCCGACCCCAGCATTTT NA NA 14 TRBJ1-5 TRBV20-1
CASSGQGWVSGNTIYF TGTGCCAGCAGTGGACAGGGGTGGGTCTCTGGAAACACCATATATTTT NA TRBD1 16 TRBJ1-3 TRBV28
CASSQVTGGPYTQYF TGTGCCAGCAGCCAAGTAACGGGGGGGCCCTATACGCAGTATTTT few TRBD2 15 TRBJ2-3 TRBV3-1
CASSVTGDFSQPQHF TGTGCCAGCAGCGTTACAGGGGACTTCAGCCAGCCCCAGCATTTT NA TRBD1 15 TRBJ1-5 TRBV6-1
CASRGTTGGRGLVYNEQFF TGTGCCAGCAGGGGCACCACAGGGGGCCGGGGACTAGTCTACAATGAGCAGTTCTTC NA NA 19 TRBJ2-1 TRBV28
CASSPTDREETQYF TGTGCCAGCTCCCCGACGGACAGGGAGGAGACCCAGTACTTC NA TRBD1 14 TRBJ2-5 TRBV6-6
CASSPARETQYF TGTGCCAGCAGTCCCGCTAGAGAGACCCAGTACTTC NA NA 12 TRBJ2-5 TRBV7-2
CSARSGLGDTIYF TGCAGTGCTAGGTCAGGGCTTGGAGACACCATATATTTT few NA 13 TRBJ1-3 TRBV20-1
CASSPLTSGSSYNEQFF TGTGCCAGCAGCCCTTTAACTAGCGGGAGCTCCTACAATGAGCAGTTCTTC NA TRBD2 17 TRBJ2-1 TRBV7-9
CSASGTGNTDTQYF TGCAGCGCCTCCGGGACAGGGAACACAGATACGCAGTATTTT NA TRBD1 14 TRBJ2-3 TRBV29-1
CASTWEWGDTQYF TGTGCCAGCACCTGGGAATGGGGAGATACGCAGTATTTT many NA 13 TRBJ2-3 TRBV7-2
CASTPQHGVQYF TGTGCCAGCACTCCACAACACGGGGTGCAGTACTTC NA NA 12 TRBJ2-7 TRBV11-2